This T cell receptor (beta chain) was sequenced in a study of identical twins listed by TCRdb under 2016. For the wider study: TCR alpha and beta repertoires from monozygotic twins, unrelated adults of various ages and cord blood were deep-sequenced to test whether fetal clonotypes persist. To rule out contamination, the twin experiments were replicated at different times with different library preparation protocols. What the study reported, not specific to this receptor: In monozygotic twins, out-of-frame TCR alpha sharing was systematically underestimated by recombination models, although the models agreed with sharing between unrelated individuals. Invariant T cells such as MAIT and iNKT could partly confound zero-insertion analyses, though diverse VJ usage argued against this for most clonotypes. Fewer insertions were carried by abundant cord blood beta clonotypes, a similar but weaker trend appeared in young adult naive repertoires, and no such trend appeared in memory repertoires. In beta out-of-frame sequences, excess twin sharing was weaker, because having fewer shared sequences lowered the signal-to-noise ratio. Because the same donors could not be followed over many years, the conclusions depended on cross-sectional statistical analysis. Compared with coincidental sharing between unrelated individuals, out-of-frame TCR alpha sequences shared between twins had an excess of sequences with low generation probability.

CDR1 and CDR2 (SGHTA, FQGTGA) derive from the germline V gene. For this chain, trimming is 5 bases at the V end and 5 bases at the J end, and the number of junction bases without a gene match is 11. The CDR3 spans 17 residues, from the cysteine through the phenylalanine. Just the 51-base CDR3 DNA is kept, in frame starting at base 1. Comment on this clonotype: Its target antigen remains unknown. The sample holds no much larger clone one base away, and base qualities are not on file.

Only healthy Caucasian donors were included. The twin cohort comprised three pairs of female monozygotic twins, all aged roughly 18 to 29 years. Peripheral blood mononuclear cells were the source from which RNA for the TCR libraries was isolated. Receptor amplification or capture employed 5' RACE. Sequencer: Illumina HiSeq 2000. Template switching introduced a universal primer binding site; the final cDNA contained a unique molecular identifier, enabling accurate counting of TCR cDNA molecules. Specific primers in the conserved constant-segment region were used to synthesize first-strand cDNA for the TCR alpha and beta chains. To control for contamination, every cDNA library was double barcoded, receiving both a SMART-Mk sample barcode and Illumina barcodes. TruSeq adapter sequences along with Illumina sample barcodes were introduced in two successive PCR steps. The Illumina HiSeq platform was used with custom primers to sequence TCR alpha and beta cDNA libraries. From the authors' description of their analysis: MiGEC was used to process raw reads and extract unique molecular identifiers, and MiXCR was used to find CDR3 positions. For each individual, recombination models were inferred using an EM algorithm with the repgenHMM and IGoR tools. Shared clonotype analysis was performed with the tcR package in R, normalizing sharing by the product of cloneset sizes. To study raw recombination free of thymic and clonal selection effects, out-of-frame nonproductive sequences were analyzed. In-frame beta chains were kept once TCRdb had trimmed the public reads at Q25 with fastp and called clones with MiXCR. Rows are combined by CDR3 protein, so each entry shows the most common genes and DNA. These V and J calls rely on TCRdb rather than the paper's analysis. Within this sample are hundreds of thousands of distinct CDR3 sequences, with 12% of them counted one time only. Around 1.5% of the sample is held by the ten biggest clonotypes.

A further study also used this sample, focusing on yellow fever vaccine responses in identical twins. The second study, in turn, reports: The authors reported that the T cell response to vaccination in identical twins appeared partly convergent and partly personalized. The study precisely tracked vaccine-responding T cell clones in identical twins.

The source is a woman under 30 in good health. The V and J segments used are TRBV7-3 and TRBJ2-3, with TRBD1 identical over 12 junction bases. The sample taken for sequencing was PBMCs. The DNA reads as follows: TGTGCCAGCAGCCGGAAGGGGACAGGGGGCGCGGGAGATACGCAGTATTTT. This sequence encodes CASSRKGTGGAGDTQYF.